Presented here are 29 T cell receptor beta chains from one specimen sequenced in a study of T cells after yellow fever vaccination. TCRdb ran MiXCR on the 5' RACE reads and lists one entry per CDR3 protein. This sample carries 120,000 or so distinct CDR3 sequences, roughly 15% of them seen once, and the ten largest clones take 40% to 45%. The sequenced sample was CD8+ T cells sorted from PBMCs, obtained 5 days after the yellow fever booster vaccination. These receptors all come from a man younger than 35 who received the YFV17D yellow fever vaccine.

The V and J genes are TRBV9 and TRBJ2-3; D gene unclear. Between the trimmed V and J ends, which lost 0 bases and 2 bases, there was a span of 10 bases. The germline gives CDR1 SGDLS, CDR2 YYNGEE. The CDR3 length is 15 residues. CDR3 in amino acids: CASSVDLGITDTQYF. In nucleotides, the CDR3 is TGTGCCAGCAGCGTAGATCTGGGGATCACAGATACGCAGTATTTT.

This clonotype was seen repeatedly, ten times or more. CDR3 DNA sequence: TGTGCCAGCAGCTCCCCCGGGGGGGGTCCCTACGAGCAGTACGTC. Its translation: CASSSPGGGPYEQYV. The chain uses TRBV7-9 and TRBJ2-7; TRBD2 aligns across 8 bases. Unmatched junction bases numbered 7, after V lost 4 bases and J lost 2 bases. The length of the CDR3 is 15 residues. Germline V gene lookup returns CDR1 SEHNR and CDR2 FQNEAQ (reference sequence).

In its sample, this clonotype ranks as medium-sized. CDR3 DNA: TGCGCCAGCAGCCAAGATTGGTCGACAGGCAGCACAGATACGCAGTATTTT. It translates to CASSQDWSTGSTDTQYF. The chain combines TRBV4-3 with TRBJ2-3; a possible D gene is TRBD1 (6 bases). The CDR3 totals 17 residues. The V gene lost 0 bases and the J gene lost 0 bases, with 13 bases spanning the gap. Germline CDR1 reads LGHNA; CDR2 reads YSLEER.

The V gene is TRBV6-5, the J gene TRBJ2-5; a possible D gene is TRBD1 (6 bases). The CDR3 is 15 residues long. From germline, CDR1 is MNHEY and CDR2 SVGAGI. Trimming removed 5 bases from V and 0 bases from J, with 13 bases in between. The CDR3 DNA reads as TGTGCCAGCAGTAAATGGACAGAGTACCAAGAGACCCAGTACTTC. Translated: CASSKWTEYQETQYF.

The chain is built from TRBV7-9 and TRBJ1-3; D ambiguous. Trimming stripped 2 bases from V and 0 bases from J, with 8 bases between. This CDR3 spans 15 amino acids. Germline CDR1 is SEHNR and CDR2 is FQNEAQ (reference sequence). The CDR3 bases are TGTGCCAGCAGCTTATACCTGTCCTCTGGAAACACCATATATTTT. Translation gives CASSLYLSSGNTIYF.

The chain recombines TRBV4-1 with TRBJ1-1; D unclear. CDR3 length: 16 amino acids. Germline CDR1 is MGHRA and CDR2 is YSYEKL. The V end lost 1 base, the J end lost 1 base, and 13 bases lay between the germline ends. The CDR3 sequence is CASSQVGVPANTEAFF. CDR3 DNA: TGCGCCAGCAGCCAAGTGGGAGTTCCGGCGAACACTGAAGCTTTCTTT.

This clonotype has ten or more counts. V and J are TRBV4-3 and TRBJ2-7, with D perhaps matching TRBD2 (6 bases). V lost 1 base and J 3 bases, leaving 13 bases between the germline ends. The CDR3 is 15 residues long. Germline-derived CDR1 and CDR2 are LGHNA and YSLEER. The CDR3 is CASSQAVAGGYEQYF. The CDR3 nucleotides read TGCGCCAGCAGCCAAGCCGTGGCCGGGGGCTACGAGCAGTACTTC.

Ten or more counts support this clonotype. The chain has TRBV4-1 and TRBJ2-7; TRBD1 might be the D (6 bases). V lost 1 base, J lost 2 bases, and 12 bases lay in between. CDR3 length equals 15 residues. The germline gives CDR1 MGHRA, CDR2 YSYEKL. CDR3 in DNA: TGCGCCAGCAGCCAAGTTGGGGCAGGGGCCTACGAGCAGTACGTC. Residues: CASSQVGAGAYEQYV.

The CDR3 nucleotides are TGTGCCAGCAGTCCCTTGGGGACAGAGGCGCGGCCCCTCCACTTT. It codes for CASSPLGTEARPLHF. V is TRBV12-3 or TRBV12-4 and J is TRBJ1-6, with TRBD1 matching 7 bases. The CDR3 contains 15 residues. The V gene end was trimmed by 5 bases and the J gene end by 13 bases; junction bases not matched to a gene: 14.

DNA for the CDR3: TGTGCCAGCCGACTCTTGGGGGGCCGACAGCCCCAGCATTTT. It codes for CASRLLGGRQPQHF. The rearrangement uses TRBV27 and TRBJ1-5; weak D call: TRBD1 (6 bases). This CDR3 region has 14 residues. The V and J ends lost 8 bases and 7 bases respectively, with 18 bases between them. Per germline, CDR1 MNHEY and CDR2 SMNVEV (reference sequence).

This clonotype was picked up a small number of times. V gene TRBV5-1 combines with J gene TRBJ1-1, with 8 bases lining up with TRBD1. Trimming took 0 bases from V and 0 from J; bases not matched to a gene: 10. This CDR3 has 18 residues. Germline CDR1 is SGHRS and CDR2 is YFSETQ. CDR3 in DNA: TGCGCCAGCAGCTTGGTGACAGGGGCATTACTCATGAACACTGAAGCTTTCTTT. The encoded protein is CASSLVTGALLMNTEAFF.

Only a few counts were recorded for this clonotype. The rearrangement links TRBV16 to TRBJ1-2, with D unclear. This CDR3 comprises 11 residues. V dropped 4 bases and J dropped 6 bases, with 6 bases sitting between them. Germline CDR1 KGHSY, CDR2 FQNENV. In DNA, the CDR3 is TGTGCCAGCAGCCCGCTAGATGGCTACACCTTC. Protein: CASSPLDGYTF.

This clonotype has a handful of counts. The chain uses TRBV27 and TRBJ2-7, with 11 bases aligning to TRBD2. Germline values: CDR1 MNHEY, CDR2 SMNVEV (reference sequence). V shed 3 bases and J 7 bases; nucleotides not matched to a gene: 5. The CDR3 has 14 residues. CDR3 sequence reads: CASSFLAGGGEQYV. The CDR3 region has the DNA TGTGCCAGCAGTTTCCTAGCGGGGGGTGGTGAGCAGTACGTC.

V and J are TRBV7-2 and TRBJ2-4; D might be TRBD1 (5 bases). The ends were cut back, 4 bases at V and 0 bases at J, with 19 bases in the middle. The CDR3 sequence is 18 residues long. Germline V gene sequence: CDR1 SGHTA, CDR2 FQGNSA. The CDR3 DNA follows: TGTGCCAGCAGCTCCAACCCCTTCAGGGTCCGAGCCAAAAACATTCAGTACTTC. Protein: CASSSNPFRVRAKNIQYF.

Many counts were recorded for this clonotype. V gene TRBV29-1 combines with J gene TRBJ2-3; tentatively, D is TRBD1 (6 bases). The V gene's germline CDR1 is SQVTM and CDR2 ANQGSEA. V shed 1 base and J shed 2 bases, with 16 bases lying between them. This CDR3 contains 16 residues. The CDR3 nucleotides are TGCAGCGTTGAAGGGCCTCCGGGACACCTCACAGATACGCAGTATTTT. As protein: CSVEGPPGHLTDTQYF.

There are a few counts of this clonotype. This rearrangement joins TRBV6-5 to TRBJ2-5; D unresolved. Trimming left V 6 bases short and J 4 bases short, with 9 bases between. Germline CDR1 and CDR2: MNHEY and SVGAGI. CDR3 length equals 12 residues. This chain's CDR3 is CASSPTRETQYF. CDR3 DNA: TGTGCCAGCAGCCCCACTCGAGAGACCCAGTACTTC.

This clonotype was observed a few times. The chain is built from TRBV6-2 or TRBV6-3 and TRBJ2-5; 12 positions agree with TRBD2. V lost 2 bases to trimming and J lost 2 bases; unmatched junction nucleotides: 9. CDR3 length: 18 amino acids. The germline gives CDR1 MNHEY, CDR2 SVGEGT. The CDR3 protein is CASSYNLAGGPGQETQYF. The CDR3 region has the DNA TGTGCCAGCAGTTACAATCTAGCGGGGGGGCCGGGGCAAGAGACCCAGTACTTC.

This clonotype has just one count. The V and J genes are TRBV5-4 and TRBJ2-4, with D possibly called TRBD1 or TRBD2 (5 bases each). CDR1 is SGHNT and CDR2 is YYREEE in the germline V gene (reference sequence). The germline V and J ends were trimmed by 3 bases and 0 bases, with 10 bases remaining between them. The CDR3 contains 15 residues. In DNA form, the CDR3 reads TGTGCCAGCAGCTATCCGGGGCTAGCCAAAAACATTCAGTACTTC. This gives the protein CASSYPGLAKNIQYF.

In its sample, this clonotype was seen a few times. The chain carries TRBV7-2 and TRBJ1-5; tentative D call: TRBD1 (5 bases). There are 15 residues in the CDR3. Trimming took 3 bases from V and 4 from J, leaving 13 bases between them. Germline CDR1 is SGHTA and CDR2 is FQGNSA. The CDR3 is CASSFTATVNQPQHF. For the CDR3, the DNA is TGTGCCAGCAGCTTTACCGCGACAGTTAATCAGCCCCAGCATTTT.

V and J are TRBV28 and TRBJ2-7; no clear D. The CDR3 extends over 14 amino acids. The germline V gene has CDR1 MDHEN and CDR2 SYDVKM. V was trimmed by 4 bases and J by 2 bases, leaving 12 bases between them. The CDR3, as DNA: TGTGCCAGCAGTTCATACACAGTAGCCTACGAGCAGTACTTC. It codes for CASSSYTVAYEQYF.

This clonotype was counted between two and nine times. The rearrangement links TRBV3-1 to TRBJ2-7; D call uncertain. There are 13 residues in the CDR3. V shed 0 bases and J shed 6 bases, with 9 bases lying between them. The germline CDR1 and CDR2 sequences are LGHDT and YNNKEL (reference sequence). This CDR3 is CASSQELLFEQYF. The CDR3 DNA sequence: TGTGCCAGCAGCCAAGAACTGTTGTTCGAGCAGTACTTC.

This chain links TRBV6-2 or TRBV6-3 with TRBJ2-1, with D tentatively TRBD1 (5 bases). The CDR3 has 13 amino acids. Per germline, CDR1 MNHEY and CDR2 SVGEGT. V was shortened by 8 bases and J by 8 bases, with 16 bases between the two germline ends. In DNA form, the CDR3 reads TGTGCCAGCGGCGGCCAGGGATTGGATGAGCAGTTCTTC. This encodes CASGGQGLDEQFF.

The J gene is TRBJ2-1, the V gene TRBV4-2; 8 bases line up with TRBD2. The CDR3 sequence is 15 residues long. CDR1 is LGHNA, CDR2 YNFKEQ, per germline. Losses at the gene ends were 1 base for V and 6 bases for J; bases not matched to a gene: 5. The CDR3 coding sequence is TGTGCCAGCAGCCAAGTGCTTAGCGGGGTCAATGAGCAGTTCTTC. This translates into CASSQVLSGVNEQFF.

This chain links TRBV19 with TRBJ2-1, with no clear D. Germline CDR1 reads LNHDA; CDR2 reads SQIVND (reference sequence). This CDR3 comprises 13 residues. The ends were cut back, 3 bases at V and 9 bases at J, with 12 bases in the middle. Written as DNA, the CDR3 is TGTGCCAGTAGTATCACCTACCTAAGTGAGCAGTTCTTC. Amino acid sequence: CASSITYLSEQFF. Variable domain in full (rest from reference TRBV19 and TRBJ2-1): DGGITQSPKYLFRKEGQNVTLSCEQNLNHDAMYWYRQDPGQGLRLIYYSQIVNDFQKGDIAEGYSVSREKKESFPLTVTSAQKNPTAFYLCASSITYLSEQFFGPGTRLTVL.

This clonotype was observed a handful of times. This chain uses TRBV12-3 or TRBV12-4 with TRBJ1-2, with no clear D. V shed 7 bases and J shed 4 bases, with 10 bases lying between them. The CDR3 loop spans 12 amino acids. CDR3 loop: CASTLGAYGYTF. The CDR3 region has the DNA TGTGCCAGCACCCTCGGAGCCTATGGCTACACCTTC.

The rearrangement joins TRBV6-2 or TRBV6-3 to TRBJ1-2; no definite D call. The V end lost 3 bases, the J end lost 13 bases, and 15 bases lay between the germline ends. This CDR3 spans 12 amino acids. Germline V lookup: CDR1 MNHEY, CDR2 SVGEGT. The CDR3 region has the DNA TGTGCCAGCAGTTATCCGTCCCAAGAGGGCACCTTC. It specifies CASSYPSQEGTF.

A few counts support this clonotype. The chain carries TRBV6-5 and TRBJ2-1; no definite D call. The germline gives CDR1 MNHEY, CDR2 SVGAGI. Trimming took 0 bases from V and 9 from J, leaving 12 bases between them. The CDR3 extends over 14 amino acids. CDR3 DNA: TGTGCCAGCAGTTACTCTGGAATCAGCAGTGAGCAGTTCTTC. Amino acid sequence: CASSYSGISSEQFF.

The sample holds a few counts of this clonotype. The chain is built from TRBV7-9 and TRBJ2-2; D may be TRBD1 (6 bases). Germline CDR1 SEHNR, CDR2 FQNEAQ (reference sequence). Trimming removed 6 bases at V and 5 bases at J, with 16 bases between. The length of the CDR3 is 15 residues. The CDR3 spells CASSRQGRYTGELFF. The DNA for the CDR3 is TGTGCCAGCAGTCGCCAGGGGCGTTATACCGGGGAGCTGTTTTTT.

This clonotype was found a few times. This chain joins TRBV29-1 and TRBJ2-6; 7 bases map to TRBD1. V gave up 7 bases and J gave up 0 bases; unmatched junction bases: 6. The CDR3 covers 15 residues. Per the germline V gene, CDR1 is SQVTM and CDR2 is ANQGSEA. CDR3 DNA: TGCAGCGCCCTCGGGACAGACTCTGGGGCCAACGTCCTGACTTTC. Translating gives CSALGTDSGANVLTF.